This record covers a single T cell receptor beta chain. These data are taken from a study of blood T cell repertoires in COVID-19. For the study at large: Acute and convalescent COVID-19 specimens originated in the United States, Italy and Spain. PBMCs, B-cell-depleted T cells, or T cells were the source of the cDNA or gDNA that made up the material.

Germline V gene lookup returns CDR1 KGHSH and CDR2 LQKENI. V was clipped by 3 bases and J by 2 bases; unmatched bases: 17. The CDR3 extends over 20 amino acids. Original processing methods: It was from reference gene primer amplification that nucleated cell counts were estimated. Libraries were prepared by immunoSEQ multiplex PCR; TCRdb keeps only in-frame clonotypes and omits some of them. That table furnishes V, J and clone size, whereas the DNA furnished D and trimming. The data contain about 180,000 clones, 70% to 90% of them seen just once; the ten biggest clones take up roughly 3%. The chain employs TRBV18 and TRBJ2-1, with TRBD2 matching 9 bases. This receptor was obtained from a man in his fifties or sixties with acute or convalescent COVID-19. Sequenced material: peripheral blood. The CDR3 reads CASSPERGRALHPAYNEQFF. In nucleotides, the CDR3 is TGTGCCAGCTCACCCGAACGCGGGAGGGCCCTTCATCCTGCCTACAATGAGCAGTTCTTC.